By frequency, the clone carrying this T cell receptor beta chain registers medium-sized. The germline V gene has CDR1 SGHAT and CDR2 FQDESV (reference sequence). The CDR3 totals 15 residues. Some 40,000 genome equivalents of blood DNA were amplified for TRB. TRB rearrangements were amplified by touch-down multiplex PCR with mixed TRB-A/B primers. Reprocessing the multiplex PCR reads, TCRdb reports a single entry for every CDR3 protein and omits DNA. This sample's table has about 11,000 distinct CDR3 sequences. This sample is part of a study of T cell clusters in autoimmune cytopenias. These data were also reused for a study on T cell repertoires in aging, cancer and after chemotherapy. As that study records: Healthy donors lost TCR diversity with age mainly through richness, cancer patients through richness and evenness.

The V and J genes are TRBV11-1 and TRBJ2-3; TCRdb proposes TRBD2, but this gene call is untestable without DNA. The sequence was collected from a human donor in good health. Sequenced material: peripheral blood. CDR3 sequence reads: CASSSLAGASHRQYF.